One sample yielded the 15 T cell receptor beta chains listed below, sequenced in a study of Graves' ophthalmopathy and Graves' hyperthyroidism. Researchers took RNA transcripts and amplified TCR beta CDR3 regions from them. An initial RT-PCR round employing HTBI primers preceded a second-round multiplex PCR. TCRdb recomputed calls from the multiplex PCR reads with MiXCR, one row per CDR3 protein. The sample consists of 500,000 to 700,000 distinct CDR3 sequences, 22% of them appearing once. The sequenced sample consisted of peripheral blood. The receptors were sampled from a woman between 18 and 29 years old with stable Graves' hyperthyroidism. Some clones in this sample may be carry-over from other donors' samples.

This clonotype was observed many times. The chain links TRBV6-5 to TRBJ1-2; 8 bases align to TRBD1. The V and J ends lost 4 bases and 1 base, in that order; junction bases with no gene match: 11. Germline values: CDR1 MNHEY, CDR2 SVGAGI. The CDR3 runs to 17 residues. CDR3 loop: CASSLRTGPRGNYGYTF. CDR3 DNA sequence: TGTGCCAGCAGTTTACGGACAGGGCCCAGGGGTAACTATGGCTACACCTTC.

The chain's CDR3 is CASSLTLAGFNEQYF. The CDR3 region has the DNA TGTGCCAGCAGCTTAACCCTAGCGGGGTTTAACGAGCAGTACTTC. This sequence joins TRBV7-3 and TRBJ2-7; the match to TRBD2 covers 9 bases. J gave up 5 bases and V 0 bases, and 5 bases lay outside the gene matches. CDR1 and CDR2 (germline): SGHTA, FQGTGA. The CDR3 length is 15 residues.

This rearrangement joins TRBV27 to TRBJ1-1, with TRBD1 identical over 7 bases. Germline V gives CDR1 MNHEY, CDR2 SMNVEV (reference sequence). This CDR3 has 14 amino acids. V gave up 3 bases and J gave up 4 bases; unmatched junction bases: 5. CDR3: CASSFLQGITEAFF. The CDR3 nucleotides read TGTGCCAGCAGTTTTTTACAGGGGATCACTGAAGCTTTCTTT.

The rearrangement joins TRBV11-2 to TRBJ2-7; 12 bases align to TRBD2. With V trimmed by 1 base and J by 4 bases, 8 bases remained unmatched. The CDR3 is made up of 17 amino acids. CDR1 SGHAT and CDR2 FQNNGV come from the germline V gene. CDR3: CASSLVRLTSGSYEQYF. The CDR3, as DNA: TGTGCCAGCAGCTTAGTACGTTTGACTAGCGGGAGTTACGAGCAGTACTTC.

The V gene is TRBV30, the J gene TRBJ2-2, with D possibly matching TRBD1 (5 bases). V shed 3 bases and J shed 2 bases, with 10 bases lying between them. The CDR3 covers 14 residues. Germline CDR1 and CDR2: GTSNPN and SVGIG (reference sequence). The CDR3 bases are TGTGCCTGGAGCTGGGGCCGAAACACCGGGGAGCTGTTTTTT. This sequence encodes CAWSWGRNTGELFF.

This clonotype has only a few counts. The chain has TRBV7-9 and TRBJ2-5; tentatively, D is TRBD1 (6 bases). This CDR3 is 15 amino acids long. Germline V lookup: CDR1 SEHNR, CDR2 FQNEAQ (reference sequence). Trimming left V 4 bases short and J 4 bases short, with 16 bases between. CDR3 nucleotides: TGTGCCAGCAGCTATATCCAGGGGCTGGGAGAGACCCAGTACTTC. Translation gives CASSYIQGLGETQYF. Looking up the rest from reference TRBV7-9 and TRBJ2-5 gives the full variable domain: DTGVSQNPRHKITKRGQNVTFRCDPISEHNRLYWYRQTLGQGPEFLTYFQNEAQLEKSRLLSDRFSAERPKGSFSTLEIQRTEQGDSAMYLCASSYIQGLGETQYFGPGTRLLVL.

The rearrangement uses TRBV20-1 and TRBJ1-1; D not certain. The ends were cut back, 7 bases at V and 2 bases at J, with 11 bases in the middle. This CDR3 region has 12 residues. Germline CDR1 reads DFQATT; CDR2 reads SNEGSKA (reference sequence). The DNA for the CDR3 is TGCAGTGTAAGGTCAGGTAACACTGAAGCTTTCTTT. This codes for CSVRSGNTEAFF.

Notes on this clonotype: This may be a read error, as it is one base from a much larger clone. This chain uses TRBV20-1 with TRBJ1-1, with D unresolved. The CDR3 totals 12 residues. In germline, CDR1 is DFQATT, CDR2 SNEGSKA (reference sequence). In DNA form, the CDR3 reads TGCAATGCTAGAGCGGGATCGCGTGAAGCTTTCTTT. Its protein is CNARAGSREAFF.

This clonotype has only a few counts. CDR3 in amino acids: CASSQEGTGGSEAFF. CDR3 nucleotide sequence: TGTGCCAGCAGCCAAGAAGGGACTGGGGGATCTGAAGCTTTCTTT. The J gene is TRBJ1-1, the V gene TRBV3-1; possible D gene TRBD1, 5 bases. Germline V gene sequence: CDR1 LGHDT, CDR2 YNNKEL (reference sequence). V was clipped by 0 bases and J by 6 bases, with 14 bases between them. This CDR3 is 15 amino acids long.

In its sample, this clonotype was seen many times. The genes are TRBV6-5 and TRBJ1-5; D perhaps matches TRBD1 (6 bases). Trimming took off 5 bases at V and 5 bases at J, with 16 bases between the two ends. The CDR3 contains 15 residues. Germline V gives CDR1 MNHEY, CDR2 SVGAGI. For the CDR3, the DNA is TGTGCCAGCAGTCCCCCGGGGGCGCAGTATCAGCCCCAGCATTTT. Translating gives CASSPPGAQYQPQHF.

In this sample, this clonotype turned up many times. The chain employs TRBV12-5 and TRBJ1-1, with D perhaps TRBD1 (6 bases). The germline V and J ends were trimmed by 6 bases and 2 bases, with 10 bases remaining between them. The CDR3 contains 13 residues. In germline, CDR1 is LGHNT, CDR2 FRNRAP. CDR3 nucleotides: TGTGCTAGTGGCCCGGGGGCCAACACTGAAGCTTTCTTT. Protein product: CASGPGANTEAFF.

This clonotype has a handful of counts. The rearrangement links TRBV11-1 to TRBJ2-2; no clear D gene. The CDR3 runs 13 residues. Trimming took 1 base from V and 9 from J, leaving 9 bases between them. The germline V gene encodes CDR1 SGHAT and CDR2 FQDESV (reference sequence). For the CDR3, the DNA is TGTGCCAGCAGCTTAGTGCTGTTCCGGGAGCTGTTTTTT. Encoded protein: CASSLVLFRELFF.

The table lists this clonotype with many counts. The chain joins TRBV19 to TRBJ1-1; the D gene is possibly TRBD1 (6 bases). V lost 0 bases to trimming and J lost 5 bases, with 7 bases between them. The CDR3 length is 13 residues. From germline, CDR1 is LNHDA and CDR2 SQIVND (reference sequence). In nucleotides, the CDR3 is TGTGCCAGTAGTATAGATGGGACAACTGAAGCTTTCTTT. It is translated as CASSIDGTTEAFF.

Only one count was recorded for this clonotype. The chain carries TRBV6-2 or TRBV6-3 and TRBJ2-1; 15 nucleotides align to TRBD2. The CDR3 spans 15 residues. The germline CDR1 and CDR2 sequences are MNHEY and SVGEGT. V lost 6 bases to trimming and J lost 6 bases; unmatched junction nucleotides: 3. The CDR3 protein is CASSWGLAGGNEQFF. The CDR3 nucleotides are TGTGCCAGCAGCTGGGGACTAGCGGGGGGCAATGAGCAGTTCTTC.

The chain carries TRBV19 and TRBJ1-5; D perhaps matches TRBD1 (6 bases). The V end lost 10 bases, the J end lost 6 bases, and 22 bases lay between the germline ends. There are 15 residues in the CDR3. Germline values: CDR1 LNHDA, CDR2 SQIVND (reference sequence). In nucleotides, the CDR3 is TGTGCCACCCTACAGGTGAAAGGGGGGACTCAGCCCCAGCATTTT. Amino acids: CATLQVKGGTQPQHF.